The 13 T cell receptor beta chains given below trace back to one sample, sequenced in a study of beta chain features in type 1 diabetes. Study results and limitations: Researchers report that Type 1 diabetes patients had moderately but significantly shorter TCRB CDR3s across all four CD4+ subsets.

Since all of the isolated RNA was reverse transcribed, expressed TCRB transcripts were what got sequenced. Data came from immunoSEQ multiplex PCR; TCRdb stores just in-frame clones and leaves some out. This table has 52,000 or so clones, around 53% appearing once. Their recognized antigens are unknown. Sequenced input: Tregs from blood. These receptor sequences come from a woman aged 40 to 55 with type 1 diabetes.

The V and J genes are TRBV6-6 and TRBJ2-1; D gene ambiguous. Per the germline V gene, CDR1 is MNHNY and CDR2 is SVGAGI (reference sequence). The CDR3 totals 15 residues. The V gene lost 5 bases and the J gene lost 0 bases, with 11 bases spanning the gap. Here the CDR3 DNA reads TGTGCCAGCAGTAGCCATCTTAGCTCCTACAATGAGCAGTTCTTC. It is translated as CASSSHLSSYNEQFF.

This clone has only a few counts. V and J are TRBV14 and TRBJ1-1; D gene unclear. Trimming removed 6 bases from V and 4 bases from J, with 12 bases in between. The length of the CDR3 is 13 residues. Per germline, CDR1 SGHDN and CDR2 FVKESK. In DNA, the CDR3 is TGTGCCAGCAGTACCTCGCGGGGCACTGAAGCTTTCTTT. Its protein product is CASSTSRGTEAFF. Full variable domain (missing parts from reference TRBV14 and TRBJ1-1): EAGVTQFPSHSVIEKGQTVTLRCDPISGHDNLYWYRRVMGKEIKFLLHFVKESKQDESGMPNNRFLAERTGGTYSTLKVQPAELEDSGVYFCASSTSRGTEAFFGQGTRLTVV.

This clone is medium-sized by share. The CDR3 here is CASSLTGQGPYEQYF. The CDR3 coding sequence is TGTGCCAGCAGCCTGACGGGACAGGGACCCTACGAGCAGTACTTC. The genes are TRBV7-6 and TRBJ2-7; 9 nucleotides align to TRBD1. Per germline, CDR1 SGHVS and CDR2 FNYEAQ. V shed 5 bases and J 2 bases; nucleotides not matched to a gene: 7. The CDR3 consists of 15 residues.

This chain joins TRBV4-3 and TRBJ2-2; TRBD2 might be the D (5 bases). The germline V gene encodes CDR1 LGHNA and CDR2 YSLEER. Trimming cost V 0 bases and J 0 bases, with 14 bases left between them. CDR3 length: 18 residues. CDR3 nucleotides: TGCGCCAGCAGCCAAGATAGCGCTAGAGCCTCGAACACCGGGGAGCTGTTTTTT. It codes for CASSQDSARASNTGELFF.

The CDR3 DNA sequence: TGTGCCAGCTCACCAGGACAGGTATTCTCTGGGGCCAACGTCCTGACTTTC. It is translated as CASSPGQVFSGANVLTF. The V call is TRBV18, the J call TRBJ2-6; 7 bases line up with TRBD1. With V trimmed by 2 bases and J by 0 bases, 4 bases remained unmatched. This CDR3 spans 17 amino acids. Looked up from germline, CDR1 is KGHSH and CDR2 is LQKENI. Together with reference TRBV18 and TRBJ2-6, the CDR3 gives the full variable domain: NAGVMQNPRHLVRRRGQEARLRCSPMKGHSHVYWYRQLPEEGLKFMVYLQKENIIDESGMPKERFSAEFPKEGPSILRIQQVVRGDSAAYFCASSPGQVFSGANVLTFGAGSRLTVL.

V usage is TRBV5-1 and J usage is TRBJ2-7; D may be TRBD1 (8 bases). Trimming took 4 bases from V and 3 from J, leaving 17 bases between them. The CDR3 is 15 residues long. Germline CDR1 is SGHRS and CDR2 is YFSETQ. As DNA, the CDR3 is TGCGCCAGCAGCGCCTTGACAGGGGAGGGCTACGAGCAGTACTTC. This sequence encodes CASSALTGEGYEQYF.

The V call is TRBV4-1, the J call TRBJ1-1; tentatively, D is TRBD1 (5 bases). This CDR3 spans 13 amino acids. Germline CDR1 and CDR2: MGHRA and YSYEKL. V was clipped by 5 bases and J by 5 bases, with 12 bases between them. CDR3 amino acids: CASSWREGTEAFF. The DNA of the CDR3 is TGCGCCAGCAGCTGGAGGGAGGGGACTGAAGCTTTCTTT.

This clone has more than one count but fewer than ten. CDR3 in amino acids: CASSVVGSSYTEAFF. CDR3 DNA sequence: TGTGCCAGCAGCGTAGTCGGGAGTAGCTACACTGAAGCTTTCTTT. The chain is built from TRBV9 and TRBJ1-1, with D unclear. Germline CDR1 is SGDLS and CDR2 is YYNGEE. The CDR3 is 15 residues long. Trimming removed 0 bases at V and 3 bases at J, with 12 bases between.

The gene calls are TRBV9 and TRBJ2-1; the D gene is possibly TRBD2 (6 bases). The CDR3 extends over 16 amino acids. The germline V gene encodes CDR1 SGDLS and CDR2 YYNGEE. With 0 bases removed from V and 7 bases from J, the gap between germline ends came to 17 bases. The CDR3 region has the DNA TGTGCCAGCAGCGTAGATGGGACTCCCGGTGGGAATGAGCAGTTCTTC. Its translation is CASSVDGTPGGNEQFF. Filled out from reference TRBV9 and TRBJ2-1, the complete variable domain reads DSGVTQTPKHLITATGQRVTLRCSPRSGDLSVYWYQQSLDQGLQFLIQYYNGEERAKGNILERFSAQQFPDLHSELNLSSLELGDSALYFCASSVDGTPGGNEQFFGPGTRLTVL.

The table lists this clone with a few counts. The chain links TRBV18 to TRBJ1-1, with a possible D match to TRBD1 (6 bases). The CDR3 consists of 14 residues. Trimming took 5 bases from V and 0 from J, leaving 10 bases between them. Per the germline V gene, CDR1 is KGHSH and CDR2 is LQKENI. CDR3 sequence (DNA): TGTGCCAGCTCAGGGGGACATATGAACACTGAAGCTTTCTTT. Its translation: CASSGGHMNTEAFF.

The chain couples TRBV4-2 to TRBJ2-5; TRBD2 matches at 14 bases. V was clipped by 5 bases and J by 5 bases; unmatched bases: 4. This CDR3 has 15 amino acids. CDR1 LGHNA and CDR2 YNFKEQ come from the germline V gene. The CDR3 DNA reads TGTGCCAGCAGCTTCTGGACTAGCGGGAGGGAGACCCAGTACTTC. Protein: CASSFWTSGRETQYF.

The chain uses TRBV19 and TRBJ2-1, with TRBD1 matching 7 bases. This CDR3 has 14 amino acids. Germline V gene lookup returns CDR1 LNHDA and CDR2 SQIVND (reference sequence). J was trimmed by 8 bases and V by 8 bases; bases with no gene match: 12. CDR3 loop: CASAGTEPHDEQFF. The CDR3 region has the DNA TGTGCCAGTGCAGGGACAGAGCCCCACGATGAGCAGTTCTTC. Based on the CDR3 plus reference TRBV19 and TRBJ2-1, the full variable domain is DGGITQSPKYLFRKEGQNVTLSCEQNLNHDAMYWYRQDPGQGLRLIYYSQIVNDFQKGDIAEGYSVSREKKESFPLTVTSAQKNPTAFYLCASAGTEPHDEQFFGPGTRLTVL.

V and J are TRBV9 and TRBJ2-7, with a weak D call TRBD1 (6 bases). CDR1 is SGDLS and CDR2 is YYNGEE in the germline V gene. The germline V and J ends were trimmed by 0 bases and 4 bases, with 11 bases remaining between them. The CDR3 runs to 14 residues. CDR3 sequence: CASSVEGQPYEQYF. Here the CDR3 DNA reads TGTGCCAGCAGCGTAGAGGGACAACCTTACGAGCAGTACTTC.